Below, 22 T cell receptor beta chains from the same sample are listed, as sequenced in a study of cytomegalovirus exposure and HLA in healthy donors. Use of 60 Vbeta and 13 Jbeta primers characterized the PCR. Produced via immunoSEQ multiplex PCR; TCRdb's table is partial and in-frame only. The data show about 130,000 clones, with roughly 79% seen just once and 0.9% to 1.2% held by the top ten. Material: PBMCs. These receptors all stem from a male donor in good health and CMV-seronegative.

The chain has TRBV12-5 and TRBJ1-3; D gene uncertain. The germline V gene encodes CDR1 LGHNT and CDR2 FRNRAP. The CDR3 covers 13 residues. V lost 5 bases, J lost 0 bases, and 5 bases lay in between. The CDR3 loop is CASGVSSGNTIYF. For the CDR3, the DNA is TGTGCTAGTGGTGTGAGCTCTGGAAACACCATATATTTT.

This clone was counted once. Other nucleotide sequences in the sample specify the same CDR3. The CDR3 DNA sequence: TGCAGCGTTCGGCGGGGGGCGGGGGAGACCCAGTACTTC. Protein product: CSVRRGAGETQYF. The genes are TRBV29-1 and TRBJ2-5; TRBD2 agrees at 8 bases. V lost 5 bases, J lost 5 bases, and 7 bases stayed unmatched. CDR1 and CDR2 (germline): SQVTM, ANQGSEA. CDR3 size: 13 residues.

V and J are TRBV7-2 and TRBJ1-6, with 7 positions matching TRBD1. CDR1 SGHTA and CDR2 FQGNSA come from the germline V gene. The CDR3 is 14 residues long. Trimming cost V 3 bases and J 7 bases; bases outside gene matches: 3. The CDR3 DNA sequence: TGTGCCAGCAGCTTGGGACAGTTCAATTCACCCCTCCACTTT. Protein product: CASSLGQFNSPLHF.

The chain's CDR3 is CASSLWGGGITDTQYF. The CDR3 nucleotides are TGTGCCAGCAGCTTATGGGGCGGGGGTATCACAGATACGCAGTATTTT. The J gene is TRBJ2-3, the V gene TRBV13; TRBD2 matches at 7 bases. The length of the CDR3 is 16 residues. Germline-derived CDR1 and CDR2 are PRHDT and FYEKMQ (reference sequence). V shed 2 bases, J shed 2 bases, and the junction held 7 bases outside the gene matches.

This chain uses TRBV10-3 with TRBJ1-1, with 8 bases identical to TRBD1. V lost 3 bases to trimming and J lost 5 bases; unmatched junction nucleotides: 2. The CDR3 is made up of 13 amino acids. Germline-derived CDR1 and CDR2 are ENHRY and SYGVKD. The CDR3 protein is CAISDTGGTEAFF. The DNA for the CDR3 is TGTGCCATCAGTGATACAGGGGGAACTGAAGCTTTCTTT.

This chain's CDR3 is CASSLKYPGNYNEQFF. CDR3 in DNA: TGTGCCAGCAGCTTGAAATACCCAGGGAACTACAATGAGCAGTTCTTC. J is TRBJ2-1 and V is TRBV7-6; maybe TRBD1 (5 bases). This CDR3 has 16 amino acids. V was pared by 3 bases and J by 3 bases, with 15 bases between. Germline lookup yields CDR1 SGHVS and CDR2 FNYEAQ.

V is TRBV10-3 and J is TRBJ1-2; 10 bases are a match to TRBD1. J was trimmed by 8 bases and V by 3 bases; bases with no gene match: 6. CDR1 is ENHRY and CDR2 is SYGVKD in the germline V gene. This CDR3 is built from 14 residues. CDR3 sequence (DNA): TGTGCCATCAGTGACCGGGACAGGGGTATGGGCTACACCTTC. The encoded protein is CAISDRDRGMGYTF.

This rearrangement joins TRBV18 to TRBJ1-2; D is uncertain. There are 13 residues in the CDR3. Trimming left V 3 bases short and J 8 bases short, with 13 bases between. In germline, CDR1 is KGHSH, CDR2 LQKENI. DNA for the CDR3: TGTGCCAGCTCACCCGACACCTCGGTAGGCTACACCTTC. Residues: CASSPDTSVGYTF.

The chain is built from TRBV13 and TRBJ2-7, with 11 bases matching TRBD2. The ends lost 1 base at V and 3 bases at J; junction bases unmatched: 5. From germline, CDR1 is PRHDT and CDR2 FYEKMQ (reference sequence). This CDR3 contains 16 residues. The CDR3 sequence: CASSLALAGAYYEQYF. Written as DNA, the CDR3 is TGTGCCAGCAGCTTAGCACTAGCGGGGGCCTACTACGAGCAGTACTTC.

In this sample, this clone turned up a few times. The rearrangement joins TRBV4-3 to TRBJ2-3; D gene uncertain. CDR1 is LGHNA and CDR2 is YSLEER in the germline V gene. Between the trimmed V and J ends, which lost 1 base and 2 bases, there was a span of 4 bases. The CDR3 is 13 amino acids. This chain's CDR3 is CASSQALTDTQYF. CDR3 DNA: TGCGCCAGCAGCCAAGCTCTCACAGATACGCAGTATTTT.

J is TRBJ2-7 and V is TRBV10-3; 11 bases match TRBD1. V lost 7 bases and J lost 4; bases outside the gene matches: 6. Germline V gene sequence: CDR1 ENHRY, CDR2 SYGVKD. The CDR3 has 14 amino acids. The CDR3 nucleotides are TGTGCCATCATCGAGGACAGGGGGCCTTACGAGCAGTACTTC. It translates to CAIIEDRGPYEQYF.

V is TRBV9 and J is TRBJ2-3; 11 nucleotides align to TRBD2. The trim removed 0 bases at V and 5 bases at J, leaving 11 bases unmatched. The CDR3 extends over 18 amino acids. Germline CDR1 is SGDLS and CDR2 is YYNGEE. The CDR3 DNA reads TGTGCCAGCAGCGTAGACGGGAGGGGGCTAGCGGGGGGAGATACGCAGTATTTT. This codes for CASSVDGRGLAGGDTQYF.

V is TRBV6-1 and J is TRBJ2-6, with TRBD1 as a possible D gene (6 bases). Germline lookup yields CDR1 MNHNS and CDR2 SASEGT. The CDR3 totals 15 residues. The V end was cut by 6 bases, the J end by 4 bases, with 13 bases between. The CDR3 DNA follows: TGTGCCAGCAGGAATCCAGGGGCCGGGGCCAACGTCCTGACTTTC. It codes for CASRNPGAGANVLTF.

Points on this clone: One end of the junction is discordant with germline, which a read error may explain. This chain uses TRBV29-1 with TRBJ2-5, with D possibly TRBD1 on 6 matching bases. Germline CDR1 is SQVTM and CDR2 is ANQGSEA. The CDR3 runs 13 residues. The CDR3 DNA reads TGCAGCGTCGAAGGGGGTGGAGGAGAGACCCAGTACTTC. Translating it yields CSVEGGGGETQYF. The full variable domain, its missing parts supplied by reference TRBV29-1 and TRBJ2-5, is SAVISQKPSRDICQRGTSLTIQCQVDSQVTMMFWYRQQPGQSLTLIATANQGSEATYESGFVIDKFPISRPNLTFSTLTVSNMSPEDSSIYLCSVEGGGGETQYFGPGTRLLVL.

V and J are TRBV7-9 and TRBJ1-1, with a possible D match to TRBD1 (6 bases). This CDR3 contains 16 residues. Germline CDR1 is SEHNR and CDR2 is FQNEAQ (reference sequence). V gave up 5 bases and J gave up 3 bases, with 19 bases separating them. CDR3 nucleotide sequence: TGTGCCAGCAGCCGAGGGGGGGCCGGTGTGTACACTGAAGCTTTCTTT. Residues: CASSRGGAGVYTEAFF.

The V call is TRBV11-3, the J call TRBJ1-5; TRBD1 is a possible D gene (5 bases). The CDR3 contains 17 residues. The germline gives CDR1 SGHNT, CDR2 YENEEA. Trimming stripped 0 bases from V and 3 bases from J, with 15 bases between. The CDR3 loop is CASSLDLVGGYNQPQHF. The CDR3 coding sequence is TGTGCCAGCAGCTTAGACCTGGTGGGGGGATACAATCAGCCCCAGCATTTT.

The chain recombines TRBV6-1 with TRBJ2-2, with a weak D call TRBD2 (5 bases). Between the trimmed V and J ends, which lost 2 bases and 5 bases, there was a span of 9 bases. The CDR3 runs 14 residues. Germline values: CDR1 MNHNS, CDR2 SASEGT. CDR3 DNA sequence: TGTGCCAGCAGTGAATATAGAGGGACCGGGGAGCTGTTTTTT. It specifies CASSEYRGTGELFF.

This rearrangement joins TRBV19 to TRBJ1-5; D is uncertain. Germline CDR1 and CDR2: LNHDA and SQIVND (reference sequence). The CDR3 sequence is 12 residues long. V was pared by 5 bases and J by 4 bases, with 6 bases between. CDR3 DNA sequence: TGTGCCAGTAGTCCCTATAATCAGCCCCAGCATTTT. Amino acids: CASSPYNQPQHF.

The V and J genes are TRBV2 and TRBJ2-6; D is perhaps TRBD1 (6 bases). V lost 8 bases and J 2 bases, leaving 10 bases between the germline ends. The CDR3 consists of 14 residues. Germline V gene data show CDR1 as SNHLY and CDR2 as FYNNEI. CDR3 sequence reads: CASWQGTGANVLTF. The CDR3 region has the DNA TGTGCCAGCTGGCAGGGGACTGGGGCCAACGTCCTGACTTTC.

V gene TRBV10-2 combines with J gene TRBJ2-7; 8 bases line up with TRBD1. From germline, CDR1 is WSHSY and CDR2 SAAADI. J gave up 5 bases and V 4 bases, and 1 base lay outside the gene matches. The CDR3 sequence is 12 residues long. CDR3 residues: CASSGTGNEQYF. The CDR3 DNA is TGCGCCAGCAGTGGGACAGGGAACGAGCAGTACTTC.

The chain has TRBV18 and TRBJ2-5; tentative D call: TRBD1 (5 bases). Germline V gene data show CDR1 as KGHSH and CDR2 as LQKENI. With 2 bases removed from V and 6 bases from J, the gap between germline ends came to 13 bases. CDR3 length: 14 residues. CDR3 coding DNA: TGTGCCAGCTCACCAGACCAGGGAACGCAGACCCAGTACTTC. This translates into CASSPDQGTQTQYF.

For the CDR3, the DNA is TGTGCCAGTAAAACAGGGCTAGCAGGGGACGAGCAGTACTTC. Its protein product is CASKTGLAGDEQYF. J is TRBJ2-7 and V is TRBV2, with D maybe TRBD1 (6 bases). The CDR3 is made up of 14 amino acids. The germline V gene encodes CDR1 SNHLY and CDR2 FYNNEI. V gave up 9 bases and J gave up 5 bases, with 20 bases separating them.